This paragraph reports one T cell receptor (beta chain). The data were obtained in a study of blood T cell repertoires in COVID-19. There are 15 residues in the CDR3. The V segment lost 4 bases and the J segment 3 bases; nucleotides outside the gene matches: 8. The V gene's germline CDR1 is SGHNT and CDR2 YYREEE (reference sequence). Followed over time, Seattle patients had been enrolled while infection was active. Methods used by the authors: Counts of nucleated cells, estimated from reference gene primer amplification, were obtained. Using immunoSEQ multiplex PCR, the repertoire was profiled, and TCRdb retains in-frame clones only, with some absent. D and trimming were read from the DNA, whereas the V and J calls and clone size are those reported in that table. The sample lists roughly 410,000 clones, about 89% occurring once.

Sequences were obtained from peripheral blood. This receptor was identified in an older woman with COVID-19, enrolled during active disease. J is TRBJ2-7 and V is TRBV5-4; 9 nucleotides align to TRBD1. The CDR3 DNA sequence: TGTGCCAGCAGCACGGGACAGGGTTCTTACTACGAGCAGTACTTC. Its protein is CASSTGQGSYYEQYF.